This T cell receptor (beta chain) came from a study of neoadjuvant anti-PD-1 for oral cavity cancer. Libraries were prepared by immunoSEQ multiplex PCR; TCRdb keeps only in-frame clonotypes and omits some of them. The sample yields around 7,000 clones, around 40% seen once. Note on this clone: Antigen: not known.

From germline, CDR1 is MDHEN and CDR2 SYDVKM. There are 13 residues in the CDR3. V shed 2 bases, J shed 10 bases, and the junction held 5 bases outside the gene matches. Findings of the study overall: Pretreatment Treg/Th17 ratio correlated inversely with post-treatment tumor clonality.

The material sequenced was tumor tissue, taken before nivolumab (anti-PD-1) treatment. The origin of this receptor is a person aged 40 to 85 with oral cavity squamous cell carcinoma. The chain combines TRBV28 with TRBJ2-1, with 7 bases aligning to TRBD1. The CDR3 bases are TGTGCCAGCAGTTTACCAAGGACAGGAGAGCAGTTCTTC. Its protein is CASSLPRTGEQFF. The entire variable domain, with the rest obtained from reference TRBV28 and TRBJ2-1, is as follows: DVKVTQSSRYLVKRTGEKVFLECVQDMDHENMFWYRQDPGLGLRLIYFSYDVKMKEKGDIPEGYSVSREKKERFSLILESASTNQTSMYLCASSLPRTGEQFFGPGTRLTVL.